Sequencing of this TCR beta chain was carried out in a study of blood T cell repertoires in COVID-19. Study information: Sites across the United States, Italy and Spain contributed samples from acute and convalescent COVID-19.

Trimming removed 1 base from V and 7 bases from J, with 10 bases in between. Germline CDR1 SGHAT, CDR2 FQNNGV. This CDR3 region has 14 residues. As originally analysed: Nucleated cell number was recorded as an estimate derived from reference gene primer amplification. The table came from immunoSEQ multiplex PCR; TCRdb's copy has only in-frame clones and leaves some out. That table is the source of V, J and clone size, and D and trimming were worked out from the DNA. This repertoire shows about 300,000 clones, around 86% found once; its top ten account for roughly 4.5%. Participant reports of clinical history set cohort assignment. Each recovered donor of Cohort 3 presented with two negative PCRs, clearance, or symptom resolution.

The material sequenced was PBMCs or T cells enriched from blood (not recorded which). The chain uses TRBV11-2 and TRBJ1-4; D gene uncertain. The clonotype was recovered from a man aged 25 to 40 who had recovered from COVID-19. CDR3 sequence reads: CASSLAPPGEKLFF. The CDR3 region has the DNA TGTGCCAGCAGCTTAGCCCCACCGGGTGAAAAACTGTTTTTT.